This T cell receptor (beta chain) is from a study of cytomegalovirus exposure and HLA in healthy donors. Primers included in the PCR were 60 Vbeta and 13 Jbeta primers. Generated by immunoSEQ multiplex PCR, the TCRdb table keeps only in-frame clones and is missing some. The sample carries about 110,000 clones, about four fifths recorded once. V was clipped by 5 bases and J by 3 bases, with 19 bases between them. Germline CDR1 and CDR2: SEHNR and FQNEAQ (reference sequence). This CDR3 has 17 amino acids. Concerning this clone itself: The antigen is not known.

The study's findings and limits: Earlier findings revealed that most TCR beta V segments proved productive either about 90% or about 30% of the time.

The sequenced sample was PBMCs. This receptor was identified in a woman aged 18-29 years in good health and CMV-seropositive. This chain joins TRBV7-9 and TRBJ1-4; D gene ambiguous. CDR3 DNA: TGTGCCAGCAGCCCCACAGACGGGGATGTCGCTAATGAAAAACTGTTTTTT. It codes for CASSPTDGDVANEKLFF. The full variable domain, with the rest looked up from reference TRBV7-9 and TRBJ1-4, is DTGVSQNPRHKITKRGQNVTFRCDPISEHNRLYWYRQTLGQGPEFLTYFQNEAQLEKSRLLSDRFSAERPKGSFSTLEIQRTEQGDSAMYLCASSPTDGDVANEKLFFGSGTQLSVL.